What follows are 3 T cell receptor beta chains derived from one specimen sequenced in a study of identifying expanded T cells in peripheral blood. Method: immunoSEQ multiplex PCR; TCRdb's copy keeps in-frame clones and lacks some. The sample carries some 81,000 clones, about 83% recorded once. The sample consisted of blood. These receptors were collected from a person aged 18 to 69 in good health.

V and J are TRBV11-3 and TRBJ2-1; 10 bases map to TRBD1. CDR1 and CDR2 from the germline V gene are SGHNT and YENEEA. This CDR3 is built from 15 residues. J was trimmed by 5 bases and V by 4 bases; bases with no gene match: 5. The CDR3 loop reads CASSSGTGVDNEQFF. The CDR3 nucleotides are TGTGCCAGCAGCTCCGGGACAGGGGTTGACAATGAGCAGTTCTTC. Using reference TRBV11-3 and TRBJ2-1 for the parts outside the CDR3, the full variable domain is EAGVVQSPRYKIIEKKQPVAFWCNPISGHNTLYWYLQNLGQGPELLIRYENEEAVDDSQLPKDRFSAERLKGVDSTLKIQPAELGDSAVYLCASSSGTGVDNEQFFGPGTRLTVL.

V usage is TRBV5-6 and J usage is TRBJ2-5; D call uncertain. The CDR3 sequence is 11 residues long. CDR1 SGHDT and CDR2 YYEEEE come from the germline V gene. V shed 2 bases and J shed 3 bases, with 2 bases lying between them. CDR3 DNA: TGTGCCAGCAGCTTAAAAGAGACCCAGTACTTC. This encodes CASSLKETQYF.

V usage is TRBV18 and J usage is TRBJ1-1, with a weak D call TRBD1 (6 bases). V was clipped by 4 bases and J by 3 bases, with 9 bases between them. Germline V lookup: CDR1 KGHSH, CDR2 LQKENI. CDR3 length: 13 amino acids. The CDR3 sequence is CASSRGQDTEAFF. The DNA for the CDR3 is TGTGCCAGCTCACGGGGGCAGGACACTGAAGCTTTCTTT.